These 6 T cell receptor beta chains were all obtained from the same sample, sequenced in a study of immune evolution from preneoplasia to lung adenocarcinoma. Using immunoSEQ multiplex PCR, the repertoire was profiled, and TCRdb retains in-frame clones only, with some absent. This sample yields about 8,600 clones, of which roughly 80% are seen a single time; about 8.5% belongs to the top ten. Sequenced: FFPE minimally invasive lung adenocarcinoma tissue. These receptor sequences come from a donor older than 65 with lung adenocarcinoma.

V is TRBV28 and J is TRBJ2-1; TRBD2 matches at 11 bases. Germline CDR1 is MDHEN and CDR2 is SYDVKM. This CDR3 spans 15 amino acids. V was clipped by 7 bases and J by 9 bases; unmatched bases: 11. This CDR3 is CASTVPRGLAAEQFF. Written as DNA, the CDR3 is TGTGCCAGCACCGTTCCCCGGGGACTAGCGGCTGAGCAGTTCTTC.

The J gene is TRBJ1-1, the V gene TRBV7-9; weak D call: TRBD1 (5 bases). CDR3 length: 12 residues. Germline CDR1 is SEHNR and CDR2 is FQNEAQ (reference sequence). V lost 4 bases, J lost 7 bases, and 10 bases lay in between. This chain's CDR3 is CASSWGGDEAFF. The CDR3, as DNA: TGTGCCAGCAGCTGGGGCGGGGATGAAGCTTTCTTT.

The CDR3 coding sequence is TGCGCCAGCAGCTTGGGCGCCGTCCCGGGACCCCACGAGCAGTACTTC. Its protein product is CASSLGAVPGPHEQYF. The chain has TRBV5-1 and TRBJ2-7; D possibly matches TRBD1 or TRBD2 (5 bases each). This CDR3 is built from 16 residues. Trimming took 0 bases from V and 5 from J, leaving 18 bases between them. Germline loops: CDR1 SGHRS, CDR2 YFSETQ.

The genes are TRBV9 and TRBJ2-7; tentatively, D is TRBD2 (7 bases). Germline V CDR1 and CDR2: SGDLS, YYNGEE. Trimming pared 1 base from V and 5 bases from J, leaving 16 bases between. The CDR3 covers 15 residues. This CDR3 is CASSVSAGPGDEQYF. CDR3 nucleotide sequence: TGTGCCAGCAGCGTATCAGCGGGGCCAGGGGACGAGCAGTACTTC.

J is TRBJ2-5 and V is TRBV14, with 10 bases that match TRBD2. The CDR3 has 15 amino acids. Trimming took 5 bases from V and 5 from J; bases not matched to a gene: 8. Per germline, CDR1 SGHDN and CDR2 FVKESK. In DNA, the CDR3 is TGTGCCAGCAGCACCCTAGCGGGAGCGGTGGAGACCCAGTACTTC. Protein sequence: CASSTLAGAVETQYF.

The CDR3: CASSSPGGQGHTEAFF. The DNA of the CDR3 is TGTGCCAGCAGCTCCCCGGGGGGACAGGGTCACACTGAAGCTTTCTTT. The chain joins TRBV21-1 to TRBJ1-1; TRBD1, as called in the table, went unchecked against the DNA. TRBV21-1 is a known pseudogene. The CDR3 consists of 16 residues.